Given below is one TCR beta chain in context. The antigen is undetermined. Here immunoSEQ multiplex PCR was the method, and the copy in TCRdb shows in-frame clones only, minus some. The sample carries about 140,000 clones, around 87% recorded once. The entry originates in a study of T cell responses to AZD1222 COVID-19 vaccine. Study in general: Analysis merged second doses at about 4 or about 12 weeks. Findings and caveats of the study: Once two AZD1222 doses were given, Spike-specific TCR breadth and depth went up. Samples come after the peak T cell response, not at day 14.

Trimming left V 5 bases short and J 9 bases short, with 11 bases between. The length of the CDR3 is 12 residues. Source: peripheral blood, taken on day 0 of AZD1222 vaccination. V is TRBV12-3 or TRBV12-4 and J is TRBJ2-1, with D perhaps being TRBD1 or TRBD2 (5 bases each). This receptor was identified in an adult in good health. The DNA for the CDR3 is TGTGCCAGCAGTCCGGAGAGGGGTGAGCAGTTCTTC. It specifies CASSPERGEQFF.